A selection of T cell receptor beta chains follows, all from one sample in a study of cytomegalovirus exposure and HLA in healthy donors. Profiled with immunoSEQ multiplex PCR; TCRdb holds only in-frame clones, not every one. The repertoire holds fewer than 130,000 clones, roughly 80% seen once, with less than 7.5% in the top ten. Sequencing was done on a sample of PBMCs. These receptors came from a man aged 25-45 years in good health and CMV-seropositive. Each CDR3 is given with its conserved first and last residue. A D gene is named only where the DNA matches it firmly. Not all rows give a size; the values are once, few, many and, for expanded clones, a class.

CDR3 DNA: TGTGCCAGCAGCTTCGGGGGACCCTTTAGATACGAGCAGTACTTC; CDR3 protein: CASSFGGPFRYEQYF; J gene: TRBJ2-7; D gene: -; V gene: TRBV13; clone size: -
CDR3 DNA: TGTACCAGCAGTGCTCTGGGGACCATGACAGGGAGTACTGAAGCTTTCTTT; CDR3 protein: CTSSALGTMTGSTEAFF; J gene: TRBJ1-1; D gene: TRBD1; V gene: TRBV2; clone size: -
CDR3 DNA: TGTGCCTGTACTGGACAGGGAGATCAGCCCCAGCATTTT; CDR3 protein: CACTGQGDQPQHF; J gene: TRBJ1-5; D gene: TRBD1; V gene: TRBV30; clone size: -
CDR3 DNA: TGTGCTAGTGGTTCAGGGGGAAAGGGAGCTAATGAAAAACTGTTTTTT; CDR3 protein: CASGSGGKGANEKLFF; J gene: TRBJ1-4; D gene: TRBD1; V gene: TRBV12-5; clone size: few
CDR3 DNA: TGTGCCAGCAGCTTTATTGTCAAGACAGTAAACACTGAAGCTTTCTTT; CDR3 protein: CASSFIVKTVNTEAFF; J gene: TRBJ1-1; D gene: -; V gene: TRBV12-1; clone size: -
CDR3 DNA: TGCGCCAGCAGCCAGATTACAGGGGGTTACTACAATGAGCAGTTCTTC; CDR3 protein: CASSQITGGYYNEQFF; J gene: TRBJ2-1; D gene: TRBD1; V gene: TRBV4-1; clone size: -
CDR3 DNA: TGTGCCAGCAGCCCGGGGAGGGCTAGCGGGGAGATGGGCACCGGGGAGCTGTTTTTT; CDR3 protein: CASSPGRASGEMGTGELFF; J gene: TRBJ2-2; D gene: TRBD2; V gene: TRBV7-2; clone size: -
CDR3 DNA: TGTGCCAGCAGCTTCGGCGGGGGGTCCTACGAGCAGTACTTC; CDR3 protein: CASSFGGGSYEQYF; J gene: TRBJ2-7; D gene: TRBD2; V gene: TRBV5-4; clone size: -
CDR3 DNA: TGCAGCGTTGTAAGTAGGGGGCCGGACATTCAGTACTTC; CDR3 protein: CSVVSRGPDIQYF; J gene: TRBJ2-4; D gene: TRBD1; V gene: TRBV29-1; clone size: -
CDR3 DNA: TGTGCCAGCAGCTTTGGGCTCTCCCAAGAGACCCAGTACTTC; CDR3 protein: CASSFGLSQETQYF; J gene: TRBJ2-5; D gene: -; V gene: TRBV11-2; clone size: -
CDR3 DNA: TGCGCCAGCAGCCCGGGACTAGCGGGGGTGGAAAACATTCAGTACTTC; CDR3 protein: CASSPGLAGVENIQYF; J gene: TRBJ2-4; D gene: TRBD2; V gene: TRBV4-1; clone size: once
CDR3 DNA: TGTGCCATCAGTGAGGGACAGGGAAGTTCTGGCTACACCTTC; CDR3 protein: CAISEGQGSSGYTF; J gene: TRBJ1-2; D gene: TRBD1; V gene: TRBV10-3; clone size: -